This note documents a single TCR beta chain sequence. Germline V gene lookup returns CDR1 KGHSH and CDR2 LQKENI. V gave up 6 bases and J gave up 1 base; unmatched junction bases: 15. CDR3 length: 17 amino acids. The data are from a study of cytomegalovirus exposure and HLA in healthy donors. Both 60 Vbeta primers and 13 Jbeta primers went into the PCR. Assay: immunoSEQ multiplex PCR; the TCRdb copy retains only in-frame clones and omits some. This table holds 200,000 to 250,000 clones, roughly 84% found once. The sample taken for sequencing was PBMCs. The receptor was isolated from a man aged 50 to 59 in good health and CMV-seronegative. The genes are TRBV18 and TRBJ2-7; 7 positions agree with TRBD1. The DNA for the CDR3 is TGTGCCAGCTCTCCCGGACGAGGGGGCTACAATTCCTACGAGCAGTACTTC. Translation gives CASSPGRGGYNSYEQYF. The full variable domain, its missing parts supplied by reference TRBV18 and TRBJ2-7, is NAGVMQNPRHLVRRRGQEARLRCSPMKGHSHVYWYRQLPEEGLKFMVYLQKENIIDESGMPKERFSAEFPKEGPSILRIQQVVRGDSAAYFCASSPGRGGYNSYEQYFGPGTRLTVT.